The following is a T cell receptor (beta chain) sequence with its context. There are 14 residues in the CDR3. The germline gives CDR1 SEHNR, CDR2 FQNEAQ (reference sequence). V lost 1 base to trimming and J lost 5 bases, with 11 bases between them. One entry per CDR3 protein results from TCRdb running MiXCR on the RT-PCR reads. Found here are about 680,000 distinct CDR3 sequences, approximately 14% of them singletons; the top ten hold 3.6%. This receptor was obtained from a female donor in good health, serving as a healthy control. This sequence joins TRBV7-9 and TRBJ1-2; perhaps TRBD1 as D (5 bases). Sequenced: memory CD4+ T cells from blood. The CDR3 loop reads CASSLEGNVYGYTF. As DNA, the CDR3 is TGTGCCAGCAGCTTAGAGGGGAATGTGTATGGCTACACCTTC.